What follows are 12 T cell receptor beta chains derived from one specimen sequenced in a study of early stage breast cancer tumors. Some clones are missing from TCRdb's copy, which holds only in-frame ones; the method was immunoSEQ multiplex PCR. The repertoire holds around 71,000 clones, with roughly three quarters as singletons. Material for sequencing was blood. All receptors derive from a person aged 55 to 75 with breast cancer.

This clone was observed a few times. The chain employs TRBV2 and TRBJ2-7, with 15 positions matching TRBD2. After removal of 2 bases from V and 7 bases from J, the junction contained 6 bases not matched to a gene. Looked up from germline, CDR1 is SNHLY and CDR2 is FYNNEI. This CDR3 comprises 16 residues. CDR3 in amino acids: CASSEPGLAGGREQYF. CDR3 bases: TGTGCCAGCAGTGAACCTGGACTAGCGGGGGGGCGGGAGCAGTACTTC.

Details on this clone: One junction end disagrees with the germline gene, perhaps due to a read error. The V call is TRBV5-4, the J call TRBJ2-5; 8 positions agree with TRBD2. The CDR3 is 16 amino acids. The V gene's germline CDR1 is SGHNT and CDR2 YYREEE (reference sequence). The CDR3 DNA reads TGTGCCAGCAGACCCGGGAGCCCCCGGACTAGCCTTTTTCAGGACTTC. Its protein product is CASRPGSPRTSLFQDF.

The genes are TRBV6-5 and TRBJ2-1; 7 bases are shared with TRBD1. V was clipped by 6 bases and J by 5 bases; unmatched bases: 7. Germline CDR1 is MNHEY and CDR2 is SVGAGI. CDR3 length: 14 residues. CDR3 sequence: CASSCMTGNNEQFF. CDR3 DNA sequence: TGTGCCAGCAGCTGTATGACAGGGAACAATGAGCAGTTCTTC.

In this sample, this clone turned up once. The J gene is TRBJ2-1, the V gene TRBV28; D is undetermined. V lost 2 bases, J lost 7 bases, and 6 bases lay in between. Germline V lookup: CDR1 MDHEN, CDR2 SYDVKM. This CDR3 is 12 amino acids long. CDR3 region: CASSLTRNEQFF. The CDR3 nucleotides are TGTGCCAGCAGTTTAACCCGGAATGAGCAGTTCTTC.

The chain links TRBV4-1 to TRBJ1-6; D remains unclear. Per the germline V gene, CDR1 is MGHRA and CDR2 is YSYEKL. V was trimmed by 0 bases and J by 6 bases, leaving 15 bases between them. This CDR3 comprises 17 residues. Here the CDR3 reads CASSQDIQVQPNSPLHF. The CDR3, as DNA: TGCGCCAGCAGCCAAGACATCCAGGTTCAACCTAATTCACCCCTCCACTTT.

The V and J genes are TRBV27 and TRBJ2-2, with D uncertain. The germline CDR1 and CDR2 sequences are MNHEY and SMNVEV (reference sequence). Trimming removed 4 bases at V and 3 bases at J, with 12 bases between. CDR3 length equals 15 residues. The CDR3 is CASSSRLVHTGELFF. The CDR3 DNA reads as TGTGCCAGCAGTTCTCGACTGGTCCACACCGGGGAGCTGTTTTTT.

The chain links TRBV11-1 to TRBJ1-5, with 7 bases matching TRBD1. Germline trimming cut 5 bases from V and 12 bases from J; bases unmatched to any gene: 7. This CDR3 has 12 residues. Germline CDR1 and CDR2: SGHAT and FQDESV (reference sequence). This chain's CDR3 is CASSDQAGGQHF. The CDR3 DNA reads as TGTGCCAGCAGCGACCAAGCAGGGGGCCAGCATTTT.

Turning to this clone: At the DNA level, this CDR3 is encoded by other sequences in the same sample as well. CDR3 in amino acids: CASKAPSYNEQFF. In nucleotides, the CDR3 is TGTGCCAGCAAGGCGCCCTCCTACAATGAGCAGTTCTTC. The J gene is TRBJ2-1, the V gene TRBV28; D gene ambiguous. This CDR3 spans 13 amino acids. Germline V gene data show CDR1 as MDHEN and CDR2 as SYDVKM. V lost 7 bases, J lost 0 bases, and 7 bases lay in between.

The CDR3 reads CASTEGMNTEAFF. CDR3 nucleotide sequence: TGTGCCAGCACGGAGGGAATGAACACTGAAGCTTTCTTT. The chain is built from TRBV6-1 and TRBJ1-1; D ambiguous. The germline V and J ends were trimmed by 7 bases and 0 bases, with 9 bases remaining between them. The CDR3 extends over 13 amino acids. The germline V gene has CDR1 MNHNS and CDR2 SASEGT.

This clone was detected once. This CDR3 is also generated by other DNA sequences in the sample. This sequence joins TRBV5-1 and TRBJ2-5; D tentatively reads TRBD1 or TRBD2 (5 bases each). The CDR3 is 14 residues long. Trimming stripped 0 bases from V and 2 bases from J, with 8 bases between. CDR1 and CDR2 (germline): SGHRS, YFSETQ. CDR3 sequence reads: CASSLGDGQETQYF. CDR3 nucleotide sequence: TGCGCCAGCAGCTTGGGGGACGGTCAAGAGACCCAGTACTTC.

V usage is TRBV9 and J usage is TRBJ2-6, with D possibly TRBD1 on 6 matching bases. The CDR3 extends over 17 amino acids. In germline, CDR1 is SGDLS, CDR2 YYNGEE. The V end lost 4 bases, the J end lost 0 bases, and 14 bases lay between the germline ends. CDR3 bases: TGTGCCAGCAGCCGACCGGGACACCTCTCTGGGGCCAACGTCCTGACTTTC. Translated, it gives CASSRPGHLSGANVLTF.

V and J are TRBV11-1 and TRBJ2-5, with 10 bases matching TRBD2. Losses at the gene ends were 2 bases for V and 3 bases for J; bases not matched to a gene: 6. CDR1 is SGHAT, CDR2 FQDESV, per germline (reference sequence). The CDR3 has 16 amino acids. CDR3 residues: CASSLLRLAGEETQYF. CDR3 sequence (DNA): TGTGCCAGCAGCTTACTGCGGCTAGCGGGAGAAGAGACCCAGTACTTC.